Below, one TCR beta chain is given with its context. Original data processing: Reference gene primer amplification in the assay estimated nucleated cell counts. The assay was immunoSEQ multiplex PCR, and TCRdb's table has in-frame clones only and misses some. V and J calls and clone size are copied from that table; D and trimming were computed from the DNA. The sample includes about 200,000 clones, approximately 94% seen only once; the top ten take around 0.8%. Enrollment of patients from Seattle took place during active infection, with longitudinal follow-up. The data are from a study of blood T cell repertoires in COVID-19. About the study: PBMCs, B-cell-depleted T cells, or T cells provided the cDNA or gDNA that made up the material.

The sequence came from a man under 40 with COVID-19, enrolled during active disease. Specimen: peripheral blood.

The DNA of the CDR3 is TGTGCCAGCAGCGTAGGAGTTAAGCTAGATACGCAGTATTTT. Its protein is CASSVGVKLDTQYF. The chain employs TRBV9 and TRBJ2-3; no clear D. The length of the CDR3 is 14 residues. The germline CDR1 and CDR2 sequences are SGDLS and YYNGEE. V was cut by 0 bases and J by 5 bases, with 10 bases left in between.